The next 21 T cell receptor beta chains were all read from a single sample in a study of regulatory T cells in long-lasting Graves disease. Time point meaning: newly diagnosed GD, antithyroid drugs for less than 3 months. The TCR library was made from RNA that had been extracted from PBMCs in TRIzol. Relying on iRepertoire HTBI primers and Arm-PCR of CDR3 regions, the team built TCR beta libraries. TCRdb independently ran MiXCR on the multiplex PCR reads; one entry per CDR3 protein. The table records 350,000 to 450,000 distinct CDR3 sequences, roughly 10% of them present only once. In addition, the sample was reused for a study of T cells in Graves' hyperthyroidism and ophthalmopathy.

Sequenced here: peripheral blood mononuclear cells (PBMCs), sampled at new diagnosis, from a patient treated with antithyroid drugs. These receptors all come from a woman aged 18-35 years with Graves disease.

This clonotype has more than one count but fewer than ten. The rearrangement joins TRBV27 to TRBJ2-5; D possibly corresponds to TRBD1 (5 bases). The V gene lost 0 bases and the J gene lost 1 base, with 15 bases spanning the gap. The CDR3 sequence is 17 residues long. The germline CDR1 and CDR2 sequences are MNHEY and SMNVEV (reference sequence). The CDR3 loop is CASSLSFGAGPQETQYF. The CDR3 DNA reads TGTGCCAGCAGTTTATCGTTTGGAGCAGGGCCCCAAGAGACCCAGTACTTC.

This clonotype occurred a few times. The chain has TRBV10-3 and TRBJ2-3; D is ambiguous. V lost 0 bases and J 3 bases, leaving 16 bases between the germline ends. The germline V gene has CDR1 ENHRY and CDR2 SYGVKD. The CDR3 contains 17 residues. The CDR3 loop is CAISESIGPSQTDTQYF. As DNA, the CDR3 is TGTGCCATCAGTGAGTCGATAGGGCCAAGTCAAACAGATACGCAGTATTTT.

This clonotype was detected many times. The chain employs TRBV19 and TRBJ2-7; D unresolved. The CDR3 spans 14 residues. CDR1 is LNHDA, CDR2 SQIVND, per germline (reference sequence). The ends were cut back, 5 bases at V and 0 bases at J, with 11 bases in the middle. CDR3 sequence reads: CASSPRTDSYEQYF. The CDR3 bases are TGTGCCAGTAGTCCAAGGACGGACTCCTACGAGCAGTACTTC.

This clonotype has at least ten counts. This chain uses TRBV3-1 with TRBJ1-1, with unresolved D. Germline V lookup: CDR1 LGHDT, CDR2 YNNKEL (reference sequence). Trimming cost V 6 bases and J 4 bases, with 6 bases left between them. The CDR3 consists of 11 residues. The CDR3 DNA sequence: TGTGCCAGCAGTTACAGCACTGAAGCTTTCTTT. It is translated as CASSYSTEAFF.

This clonotype was detected many times. The V call is TRBV28, the J call TRBJ1-1; D gene uncertain. The V end lost 2 bases, the J end lost 0 bases, and 10 bases lay between the germline ends. The CDR3 has 15 residues. From germline, CDR1 is MDHEN and CDR2 SYDVKM. The CDR3 region has the DNA TGTGCCAGCAGTTTAAGAGACCGCATGAACACTGAAGCTTTCTTT. Translating gives CASSLRDRMNTEAFF.

As for this clonotype: A junction end diverges from the germline sequence, so it may reflect a read error. The chain is built from TRBV7-6 and TRBJ2-2, with a weak D call TRBD2 (7 bases). The length of the CDR3 is 17 residues. The V gene's germline CDR1 is SGHVS and CDR2 FNYEAQ. CDR3 region: CASSSPMGGANTAELFF. The CDR3 bases are TGTGCCAGCAGCTCCCCAATGGGGGGGGCGAACACCGCGGAGCTGTTTTTT.

In DNA, the CDR3 is TGCGCCAGCAGCTTGGAGGGGTTCACAGATACGCAGTATTTT. It yields the protein CASSLEGFTDTQYF. The chain couples TRBV5-1 to TRBJ2-3, with a tentative D call TRBD1 (5 bases). Trimming took off 0 bases at V and 2 bases at J, with 7 bases between the two ends. The CDR3 totals 14 residues. The germline V gene has CDR1 SGHRS and CDR2 YFSETQ.

The gene calls are TRBV7-8 and TRBJ2-7; 8 bases fit TRBD1. Trimming cost V 1 base and J 1 base; bases outside gene matches: 24. The CDR3 runs to 22 residues. Germline V lookup: CDR1 SGHVS, CDR2 FQNEAQ. For the CDR3, the DNA is TGTGCCAGCAGCTTAGTGCCAATATTTGGACAGGGAAGCCTAACGTATTCCTACGAGCAGTACTTC. It encodes CASSLVPIFGQGSLTYSYEQYF.

This clonotype was recorded at least ten times. The chain combines TRBV7-3 with TRBJ1-2; maybe TRBD1 (5 bases). Germline loops: CDR1 SGHTA, CDR2 FQGTGA. CDR3 length equals 15 residues. Trimming cost V 8 bases and J 4 bases, with 20 bases left between them. The CDR3 nucleotides read TGTGCCAGCGGGGGACCGGGGGACCCTCTCTATGGCTACACCTTC. Protein product: CASGGPGDPLYGYTF.

V usage is TRBV7-3 and J usage is TRBJ2-3; the D call may be TRBD1 or TRBD2 (5 bases each). Per germline, CDR1 SGHTA and CDR2 FQGTGA. Trimming stripped 6 bases from V and 2 bases from J, with 12 bases between. The CDR3 is made up of 14 amino acids. In DNA form, the CDR3 reads TGTGCCAGCAGACGGGACGGCTACACAGATACGCAGTATTTT. As protein: CASRRDGYTDTQYF.

The table lists this clonotype with many counts. V is TRBV18 and J is TRBJ2-3, with TRBD2 matching over 12 bases. CDR3 length: 16 residues. Per germline, CDR1 KGHSH and CDR2 LQKENI. V was clipped by 3 bases and J by 8 bases; unmatched bases: 9. The CDR3 sequence is CASSPPSSGGASTQYF. The CDR3 nucleotides are TGTGCCAGCTCACCCCCCTCTAGCGGGGGGGCTTCTACGCAGTATTTT. Full variable domain (remainder filled in from reference TRBV18 and TRBJ2-3): NAGVMQNPRHLVRRRGQEARLRCSPMKGHSHVYWYRQLPEEGLKFMVYLQKENIIDESGMPKERFSAEFPKEGPSILRIQQVVRGDSAAYFCASSPPSSGGASTQYFGPGTRLTVL.

This clonotype was seen at least ten times. The gene calls are TRBV7-2 and TRBJ1-2; possible D gene TRBD1, 5 bases. The CDR3 has 15 amino acids. Germline values: CDR1 SGHTA, CDR2 FQGNSA. The V and J ends lost 7 bases and 3 bases respectively, with 18 bases between them. The CDR3 DNA follows: TGTGCCAGCACCTTGGTAGGGGCGTTCGACTATGGCTACACCTTC. Translating it yields CASTLVGAFDYGYTF.

This clonotype has just a few counts. It is likely a read error: a sequence one base away is far more abundant. The chain recombines TRBV29-1 with TRBJ2-4, with 10 positions matching TRBD2. J gave up 13 bases and V 0 bases, and 12 bases lay outside the gene matches. This CDR3 is 15 amino acids long. The germline CDR1 and CDR2 sequences are SQVTM and ANQGSEA. CDR3 amino acids: CSVEEFSGGWNEQYF. The CDR3 region has the DNA TGCAGCGTTGAAGAATTTAGCGGGGGGTGGAATGAGCAGTACTTC.

This clonotype came up many times. This sequence joins TRBV6-2 or TRBV6-3 and TRBJ1-5, with 8 bases fitting TRBD1. The CDR3 is 14 amino acids. Germline lookup yields CDR1 MNHEY and CDR2 SVGEGT. V lost 0 bases to trimming and J lost 6 bases; unmatched junction nucleotides: 1. The CDR3 loop reads CASSYSTGAQPQHF. In DNA form, the CDR3 reads TGTGCCAGCAGTTACTCGACAGGGGCTCAGCCCCAGCATTTT.

The table lists this clonotype with many counts. The CDR3 is CASSLESFYNEQFF. CDR3 bases: TGTGCCAGCAGCCTGGAGTCTTTCTACAATGAGCAGTTCTTC. The rearrangement joins TRBV5-4 to TRBJ2-1; D ambiguous. Trimming took 4 bases from V and 3 from J, leaving 11 bases between them. In germline, CDR1 is SGHNT, CDR2 YYREEE (reference sequence). This CDR3 is built from 14 residues.

This clonotype was counted many times. This rearrangement joins TRBV3-1 to TRBJ2-1; D might be TRBD2 (5 bases). CDR3 length equals 17 residues. Germline lookup yields CDR1 LGHDT and CDR2 YNNKEL (reference sequence). V dropped 1 base and J dropped 0 bases, with 13 bases sitting between them. DNA for the CDR3: TGTGCCAGCAGCCAAGGAGAGGGTCTTGGCTCCTACAATGAGCAGTTCTTC. This gives the protein CASSQGEGLGSYNEQFF.

The rearrangement links TRBV3-1 to TRBJ2-1; no clear D. This CDR3 comprises 16 residues. The germline V gene has CDR1 LGHDT and CDR2 YNNKEL (reference sequence). The germline V and J ends were trimmed by 1 base and 1 base, with 11 bases remaining between them. CDR3 coding DNA: TGTGCCAGCAGCCAAGCGGGTTGGGGTTCCTACAATGAGCAGTTCTTC. This sequence encodes CASSQAGWGSYNEQFF.

This clonotype was found many times. The CDR3 protein is CASSSPGLASMGYNEQFF. In DNA form, the CDR3 reads TGCGCCAGCAGCTCGCCGGGACTAGCTTCCATGGGTTACAATGAGCAGTTCTTC. The chain recombines TRBV5-1 with TRBJ2-1; 9 bases fit TRBD2. CDR3 size: 18 residues. Germline values: CDR1 SGHRS, CDR2 YFSETQ. V dropped 3 bases and J dropped 4; count of bases not matched to a gene: 14.

The chain couples TRBV7-9 to TRBJ1-5; a possible D gene is TRBD1 (6 bases). The V gene lost 8 bases and the J gene lost 4 bases, with 15 bases spanning the gap. The germline V gene has CDR1 SEHNR and CDR2 FQNEAQ (reference sequence). The CDR3 is made up of 14 amino acids. This CDR3 reads CASSGGTLNQPQHF. The CDR3, as DNA: TGTGCCAGCTCCGGGGGCACGTTAAATCAGCCCCAGCATTTT.

This clonotype was recorded at least ten times. The chain links TRBV2 to TRBJ2-2; TRBD2 is a possible D gene (6 bases). Germline V gene sequence: CDR1 SNHLY, CDR2 FYNNEI. The V end was cut by 0 bases, the J end by 6 bases, with 11 bases between. This CDR3 is built from 15 residues. In nucleotides, the CDR3 is TGTGCCAGCAGTGAAGCGCTAGCGAGAGCCGGGGAGCTGTTTTTT. Protein sequence: CASSEALARAGELFF.

This clonotype was detected many times. V and J are TRBV6-1 and TRBJ1-2, with TRBD1 as a possible D gene (6 bases). Per the germline V gene, CDR1 is MNHNS and CDR2 is SASEGT. The CDR3 length is 11 residues. V gave up 4 bases and J gave up 7 bases, with 7 bases separating them. The DNA for the CDR3 is TGTGCCAGCAGTGGACAGGCTGGCTACACCTTC. Protein sequence: CASSGQAGYTF.